One and the same sample provided the 24 T cell receptor beta chains below, sequenced in a study of blood T cells in healthy people across ages. With a J-beta primer mix and a sample-barcoded 5' primer, a second PCR ran about 7 to 11 cycles. TCRdb processed the 5' RACE reads anew with MiXCR; each CDR3 protein has one entry. The table lists roughly 1.5 million distinct CDR3 sequences, approximately 39% of them singletons. The sequenced material came from blood. The receptors derive from a young woman in good health.

This clonotype appeared a few times. The chain combines TRBV7-2 with TRBJ1-2, with a weak D call TRBD1 (5 bases). V was cut by 1 base and J by 5 bases, with 23 bases left in between. Germline CDR1 and CDR2: SGHTA and FQGNSA. The CDR3 runs to 18 residues. CDR3 in amino acids: CASSLGGGRALTPYGYTF. The CDR3 DNA reads as TGTGCCAGCAGCTTAGGAGGAGGCAGGGCCCTTACTCCATATGGCTACACCTTC.

Of note for this clonotype: The junction differs from germline at one of its ends, possibly a read error. The chain links TRBV6-6 to TRBJ2-7; D gene unclear. Germline CDR1 is MNHNY and CDR2 is SVGAGI (reference sequence). There are 15 residues in the CDR3. This chain's CDR3 is CASRYSLARHHEQYF. The CDR3 DNA sequence: TGTGCCAGCAGATACTCTCTCGCAAGGCACCACGAGCAGTACTTC.

The rearrangement links TRBV13 to TRBJ1-2, with unresolved D. CDR3 length equals 12 residues. V dropped 5 bases and J dropped 8 bases, with 12 bases sitting between them. Per the germline V gene, CDR1 is PRHDT and CDR2 is FYEKMQ (reference sequence). The CDR3 protein is CASSLSRRGYTF. The CDR3 nucleotides read TGTGCCAGCAGCCTTTCGAGGCGCGGCTACACCTTC.

This clonotype occurred a few times. The rearrangement joins TRBV29-1 to TRBJ1-5; D possibly corresponds to TRBD1 (5 bases). Germline-derived CDR1 and CDR2 are SQVTM and ANQGSEA. Trimming pared 4 bases from V and 5 bases from J, leaving 9 bases between. The CDR3 has 12 amino acids. CDR3 amino acids: CSVGTRDQPQHF. The CDR3, as DNA: TGCAGCGTTGGGACCAGGGATCAGCCCCAGCATTTT. Complete variable domain (other parts from reference TRBV29-1 and TRBJ1-5): SAVISQKPSRDICQRGTSLTIQCQVDSQVTMMFWYRQQPGQSLTLIATANQGSEATYESGFVIDKFPISRPNLTFSTLTVSNMSPEDSSIYLCSVGTRDQPQHFGDGTRLSIL.

The chain couples TRBV30 to TRBJ1-5; D call uncertain. CDR3 length: 14 residues. Looked up from germline, CDR1 is GTSNPN and CDR2 is SVGIG (reference sequence). Trimming shortened V by 2 bases and J by 3 bases, and 11 bases separated the two germline ends. The CDR3 DNA reads as TGTGCCTGGAGTTTGGGCCAGATCAATCAGCCCCAGCATTTT. It yields the protein CAWSLGQINQPQHF.

Ten or more counts support this clonotype. V usage is TRBV12-3 or TRBV12-4 and J usage is TRBJ2-7, with 10 positions matching TRBD1. V gave up 2 bases and J gave up 3 bases; unmatched junction bases: 4. The CDR3 loop spans 15 amino acids. The CDR3 sequence is CASSLRDRGVYEQYF. CDR3 nucleotides: TGTGCCAGCAGTTTAAGGGACAGGGGAGTCTACGAGCAGTACTTC.

The V and J genes are TRBV7-2 and TRBJ2-7; TRBD1 matches at 8 bases. V shed 6 bases, J shed 0 bases, and the junction held 7 bases outside the gene matches. The germline gives CDR1 SGHTA, CDR2 FQGNSA. This CDR3 comprises 15 residues. The CDR3 loop is CASSPDRGLSYEQYF. CDR3 DNA: TGTGCCAGCAGTCCCGACAGGGGTCTCTCCTACGAGCAGTACTTC.

Of note for this clonotype: A much bigger clone sits one base away, suggesting this may be a read error. The chain couples TRBV7-3 to TRBJ2-1; TRBD1 matches 8 bases. Germline CDR1 and CDR2: SGHTA and FQGTGA. The CDR3 sequence is 17 residues long. CDR3 sequence (DNA): TGTGCCAGCAGCATGGATGGGACAGGAGGCTCCTACGATGAGCAGTTCTTC. This encodes CASSMDGTGGSYDEQFF.

The chain is built from TRBV2 and TRBJ2-7, with 11 bases matching TRBD2. This CDR3 contains 16 residues. Per the germline V gene, CDR1 is SNHLY and CDR2 is FYNNEI. Losses at the gene ends were 6 bases for V and 4 bases for J; bases not matched to a gene: 11. The CDR3 loop reads CASSPPGTSGTYEQYF. CDR3 in DNA: TGTGCCAGCAGCCCACCCGGGACTAGCGGAACTTACGAGCAGTACTTC.

The chain carries TRBV6-2 or TRBV6-3 and TRBJ2-1; D perhaps matches TRBD2 (5 bases). Deletions cut 2 bases from V and 3 bases from J, with 11 bases between. The CDR3 length is 15 residues. Germline V gene data show CDR1 as MNHEY and CDR2 as SVGEGT. The CDR3 loop reads CASSYRTRYYNEQFF. Written as DNA, the CDR3 is TGTGCCAGCAGTTACAGAACTAGGTACTACAATGAGCAGTTCTTC.

This clonotype was detected only once. Compared with germline, one end of the junction differs, possibly owing to a read error. The V gene is TRBV4-1, the J gene TRBJ2-3; possible D gene TRBD2, 5 bases. This CDR3 is built from 14 residues. Looked up from germline, CDR1 is MGHRA and CDR2 is YSYEKL. The CDR3: CAGSDKEAGYTQYF. CDR3 bases: TGCGCCGGCAGCGACAAGGAGGCCGGTTATACGCAGTATTTT.

V and J are TRBV6-1 and TRBJ2-7, with 10 bases matching TRBD2. Per germline, CDR1 MNHNS and CDR2 SASEGT. This CDR3 contains 13 residues. V dropped 11 bases and J dropped 7; count of bases not matched to a gene: 11. The CDR3 loop reads CASRGPSGSEQYF. Here the CDR3 DNA reads TGTGCCTCCCGAGGTCCTAGCGGGAGTGAGCAGTACTTC.

This clonotype has just a few counts. The chain couples TRBV18 to TRBJ2-3; D is unresolved. The CDR3 sequence is 14 residues long. The germline V gene encodes CDR1 KGHSH and CDR2 LQKENI. V lost 6 bases and J 4 bases, leaving 14 bases between the germline ends. The CDR3: CASSPNLSPDTQYF. The CDR3 bases are TGTGCCAGCTCCCCCAATCTCTCCCCAGATACGCAGTATTTT.

The V and J genes are TRBV21-1 and TRBJ1-5. TRBV21-1 is noted as a pseudogene. This CDR3 has 15 residues. Written as DNA, the CDR3 is TGTGCCAGCAGCAAAGCAAGAGATAACAATCAGCCCCAGCATTTT. Encoded protein: CASSKARDNNQPQHF.

The chain is built from TRBV20-1 and TRBJ2-5; D not certain. The end of the DNA aligns better with TRBJ2-7, so the J call may be wrong. The germline V gene encodes CDR1 DFQATT and CDR2 SNEGSKA (reference sequence). The CDR3 covers 14 residues. This CDR3 is CSARDGESSNEQYF. CDR3 sequence (DNA): TGCAGTGCTAGAGATGGAGAGTCTTCCAACGAGCAGTACTTC.

The chain is built from TRBV20-1 and TRBJ1-4; 10 bases are a match to TRBD1. CDR1 is DFQATT, CDR2 SNEGSKA, per germline (reference sequence). The junction had 5 bases not matched to a gene; V was cut back by 1 base and J by 3 bases. This CDR3 region has 16 residues. CDR3 loop: CSARGQGALANEKLFF. DNA for the CDR3: TGCAGTGCTAGAGGACAGGGGGCGCTTGCTAATGAAAAACTGTTTTTT.

The V gene is TRBV29-1, the J gene TRBJ2-1; D might be TRBD2 (5 bases). V was trimmed by 6 bases and J by 9 bases, leaving 15 bases between them. Germline CDR1 is SQVTM and CDR2 is ANQGSEA. The CDR3 has 12 amino acids. DNA of the CDR3: TGCAGCGTGGAGGACCGCAAGCGTGAGCAGTTCTTC. Its protein is CSVEDRKREQFF.

This rearrangement joins TRBV5-1 to TRBJ2-1; 8 positions match TRBD1. Germline V CDR1 and CDR2: SGHRS, YFSETQ. The CDR3 consists of 15 residues. With V trimmed by 3 bases and J by 5 bases, 7 bases remained unmatched. The chain's CDR3 is CASSSPGGFDNEQFF. CDR3 nucleotide sequence: TGCGCCAGCAGCTCCCCAGGGGGCTTTGACAATGAGCAGTTCTTC.

The chain has TRBV6-2 or TRBV6-3 and TRBJ2-7, with unresolved D. V lost 10 bases to trimming and J lost 2 bases, with 12 bases between them. CDR1 MNHEY and CDR2 SVGEGT come from the germline V gene. The CDR3 consists of 12 residues. In DNA, the CDR3 is TGTGCCACCACACGTTTACCCTACGAGCAGTACTTC. Amino acids: CATTRLPYEQYF.

The gene calls are TRBV9 and TRBJ2-4, with no clear D. The assigned J gene may be wrong: the sequence end matches TRBJ2-5 better. The CDR3 contains 17 residues. Germline CDR1 SGDLS, CDR2 YYNGEE. The CDR3 spells CASSVGPEQKLQETQYF. The CDR3 coding sequence is TGTGCCAGCAGCGTAGGCCCGGAGCAAAAACTCCAAGAGACCCAGTACTTC.

The V and J genes are TRBV30 and TRBJ1-5, with TRBD1 as a possible D gene (6 bases). The germline CDR1 and CDR2 sequences are GTSNPN and SVGIG (reference sequence). Deletions cut 5 bases from V and 6 bases from J, with 14 bases between. The CDR3 has 13 amino acids. The CDR3, as DNA: TGTGCCTGGCAAACAGGGAATGGTCAGCCCCAGCATTTT. As protein: CAWQTGNGQPQHF.

This clonotype was recorded a few times. The gene calls are TRBV4-1 and TRBJ1-5; no reliable D call. Germline CDR1 is MGHRA and CDR2 is YSYEKL. The CDR3 extends over 14 amino acids. Deletions cut 4 bases from V and 7 bases from J, with 14 bases between. CDR3 bases: TGCGCCAGCAGCCTAACCTCTAAGGGACAGCCCCAGCATTTT. Translation gives CASSLTSKGQPQHF.

This clonotype showed up just a few times. The CDR3 region has the DNA TGTGCCAAACTCAGGACGGACAACACTGAAGCTTTCTTT. Translation: CAKLRTDNTEAFF. The genes are TRBV12-5 and TRBJ1-1; D is ambiguous. CDR3 size: 13 residues. CDR1 and CDR2 (germline): LGHNT, FRNRAP.

J is TRBJ2-7 and V is TRBV7-9; weak D call: TRBD2 (6 bases). The CDR3 runs 13 residues. CDR1 SEHNR and CDR2 FQNEAQ come from the germline V gene (reference sequence). Trimming pared 7 bases from V and 2 bases from J, leaving 12 bases between. The CDR3 reads CASKSSEAYEQYF. In DNA form, the CDR3 reads TGTGCCAGCAAGTCTAGCGAGGCCTACGAGCAGTACTTC.